These T cell receptor beta chains were read from a single sample in a study of spatial heterogeneity in lung cancer. TCRdb redid the calling of the 5' RACE reads with MiXCR, one entry per CDR3 protein. The table lists about 11,000 distinct CDR3 sequences, 5% to 6% of them singletons, with approximately 13% in the top ten. This sample comprised lung tumor tissue, obtained at surgery. These receptors were collected from a male donor with early-stage non-small cell lung cancer. The CDR3 runs from the conserved cysteine through the conserved F or W. Fields, in order: V gene, D gene, CDR3 length, J gene, clone size, CDR3 protein, CDR3 DNA. The D gene is left open where the match is weak. Where a row states a size, it is once, few, many or the class of an expanded clone; other rows omit it.

V: TRBV5-4
D: TRBD1
length: 15
J: TRBJ1-2
size: -
CDR3: CASSLMGQELYGYTF
DNA: TGTGCCAGCAGCTTGATGGGACAGGAACTCTATGGCTACACCTTC

V: TRBV5-4
D: -
length: 11
J: TRBJ2-1
size: medium-sized
CDR3: CASSVDNEQFF
DNA: TGTGCCAGCAGCGTAGACAATGAGCAGTTCTTC

V: TRBV28
D: -
length: 15
J: TRBJ2-5
size: many
CDR3: CASSFKWDPQETQYF
DNA: TGTGCCAGCAGTTTCAAGTGGGACCCCCAAGAGACCCAGTACTTC

V: TRBV29-1
D: TRBD2
length: 14
J: TRBJ2-2
size: many
CDR3: CSAAGTSGTGELFF
DNA: TGCAGCGCCGCGGGGACTAGCGGAACCGGGGAGCTGTTTTTT

V: TRBV20-1
D: -
length: 14
J: TRBJ2-5
size: many
CDR3: CSARDRQGSETQYF
DNA: TGCAGTGCTAGAGATCGGCAGGGATCCGAGACCCAGTACTTC

V: TRBV14
D: -
length: 14
J: TRBJ1-1
size: many
CDR3: CASSQYQGNTEAFF
DNA: TGTGCCAGCAGCCAATACCAGGGGAACACTGAAGCTTTCTTT

V: TRBV7-8
D: TRBD2
length: 15
J: TRBJ2-1
size: many
CDR3: CASSQLAGRTMKQFF
DNA: TGTGCCAGCAGCCAACTAGCGGGTCGTACAATGAAGCAGTTCTTC

V: TRBV3-1
D: -
length: 12
J: TRBJ2-7
size: medium-sized
CDR3: CASSQEGREQYF
DNA: TGTGCCAGCAGCCAGGAAGGACGTGAGCAGTACTTC

V: TRBV18
D: TRBD1
length: 12
J: TRBJ2-1
size: many
CDR3: CASSRPQGANFF
DNA: TGTGCCAGCTCACGCCCTCAGGGGGCTAATTTCTTC

V: TRBV2
D: -
length: 11
J: TRBJ2-5
size: few
CDR3: CASCYDELQYF
DNA: TGTGCCAGCTGTTACGACGAGCTTCAGTACTTC

V: TRBV27
D: -
length: 16
J: TRBJ1-2
size: many
CDR3: CASSPWANTANYGYTF
DNA: TGTGCCAGCAGTCCGTGGGCGAACACAGCTAACTATGGCTACACCTTC

V: TRBV28
D: -
length: 15
J: TRBJ2-7
size: many
CDR3: CASSPSLGGGYEQYF
DNA: TGTGCCAGCAGCCCGTCCCTAGGGGGAGGTTACGAGCAGTACTTC

V: TRBV12-3/TRBV12-4
D: -
length: 15
J: TRBJ2-2
size: -
CDR3: CASTLDGGYTGELFF
DNA: TGTGCCAGCACCCTCGATGGGGGCTACACCGGGGAGCTGTTTTTT

V: TRBV9
D: TRBD1
length: 14
J: TRBJ2-7
size: many
CDR3: CASSEGQGLYEQYF
DNA: TGTGCCAGCAGCGAGGGACAGGGCCTGTACGAGCAGTACTTC

V: TRBV28
D: TRBD2
length: 16
J: TRBJ2-1
size: medium-sized
CDR3: CASSLRTSGGYNEQFF
DNA: TGTGCCAGCAGTCTCCGGACTAGCGGGGGATACAATGAGCAGTTCTTC

V: TRBV20-1
D: -
length: 13
J: TRBJ1-5
size: many
CDR3: CSARGGGFQPQHF
DNA: TGCAGTGCTAGAGGGGGGGGTTTTCAGCCCCAGCATTTT

V: TRBV7-9
D: TRBD1
length: 15
J: TRBJ1-2
size: many
CDR3: CASSSSGTGGFGYTF
DNA: TGTGCCAGCAGCTCTTCCGGGACAGGGGGCTTTGGCTACACCTTC

V: TRBV5-1
D: TRBD2
length: 16
J: TRBJ2-7
size: few
CDR3: CASSLGTSGRNVEQYF
DNA: TGCGCCAGCAGCTTGGGGACTAGCGGGAGGAATGTCGAGCAGTACTTC

V: TRBV29-1
D: TRBD2
length: 13
J: TRBJ2-1
size: many
CDR3: CSVEALAEGEQFF
DNA: TGCAGCGTTGAAGCTCTAGCGGAGGGTGAGCAGTTCTTC

V: TRBV7-9
D: TRBD2
length: 17
J: TRBJ2-2
size: many
CDR3: CASSLGRTSGSHGELFF
DNA: TGTGCCAGCAGCTTAGGAAGGACTAGCGGGAGTCACGGGGAGCTGTTTTTT

V: TRBV12-3/TRBV12-4
D: TRBD2
length: 15
J: TRBJ2-1
size: medium-sized
CDR3: CASRKTSGLNNEQFF
DNA: TGTGCCAGCAGGAAGACTAGCGGGCTCAACAATGAGCAGTTCTTC

V: TRBV20-1
D: TRBD1
length: 13
J: TRBJ2-7
size: -
CDR3: CSADRTGTYEQYF
DNA: TGCAGTGCCGACCGGACAGGGACCTACGAGCAGTACTTC

V: TRBV5-1
D: -
length: 16
J: TRBJ2-7
size: -
CDR3: CASSPGRSSSDYEQYF
DNA: TGCGCCAGCAGCCCAGGTAGGAGCAGTAGCGACTACGAGCAGTACTTC

V: TRBV29-1
D: -
length: 15
J: TRBJ1-1
size: -
CDR3: CSVEGVDGMNTEAFF
DNA: TGCAGCGTTGAAGGGGTGGATGGGATGAACACTGAAGCTTTCTTT

V: TRBV29-1
D: -
length: 13
J: TRBJ1-2
size: many
CDR3: CSVGGGTTRGYTF
DNA: TGCAGCGTTGGAGGGGGTACTACTAGGGGCTACACCTTC

V: TRBV20-1
D: TRBD2
length: 18
J: TRBJ2-7
size: few
CDR3: CSARVRPGLAGGPVEQYF
DNA: TGCAGTGCTAGAGTTAGACCGGGACTAGCGGGAGGGCCCGTCGAGCAGTACTTC

V: TRBV6-6
D: TRBD1
length: 12
J: TRBJ2-7
size: many
CDR3: CASRSGQGVLYF
DNA: TGTGCCAGCAGATCGGGACAGGGCGTTCTGTACTTC

V: TRBV28
D: -
length: 13
J: TRBJ2-3
size: many
CDR3: CASSLAGPDTQYF
DNA: TGTGCCAGCAGTTTAGCGGGTCCAGATACGCAGTATTTT

V: TRBV11-2
D: -
length: 13
J: TRBJ2-5
size: many
CDR3: CASSLEPPKTQYF
DNA: TGTGCCAGCAGCTTAGAACCCCCTAAGACCCAGTACTTC

V: TRBV14
D: -
length: 12
J: TRBJ1-2
size: medium-sized
CDR3: CASSQAAYGYTF
DNA: TGTGCCAGCAGCCAAGCTGCGTATGGCTACACCTTC

V: TRBV7-8
D: TRBD1
length: 14
J: TRBJ1-1
size: many
CDR3: CASSLPGGRTEAFF
DNA: TGTGCCAGCAGCTTACCAGGGGGCAGGACTGAAGCTTTCTTT

V: TRBV4-2
D: -
length: 19
J: TRBJ2-1
size: many
CDR3: CASSQEVPRASRVGDEQFF
DNA: TGTGCCAGCAGCCAAGAAGTACCAAGGGCTAGTCGGGTAGGTGATGAGCAGTTCTTC